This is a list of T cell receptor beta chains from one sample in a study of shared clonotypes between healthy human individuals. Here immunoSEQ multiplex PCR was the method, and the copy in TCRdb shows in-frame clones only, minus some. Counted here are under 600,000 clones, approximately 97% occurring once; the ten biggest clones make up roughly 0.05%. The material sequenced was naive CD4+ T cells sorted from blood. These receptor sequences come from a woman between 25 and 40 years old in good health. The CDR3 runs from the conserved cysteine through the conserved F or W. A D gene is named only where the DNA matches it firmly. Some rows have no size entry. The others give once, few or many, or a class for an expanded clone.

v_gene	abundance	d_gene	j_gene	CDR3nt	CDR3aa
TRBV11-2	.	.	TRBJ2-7	TGTGCCAGCAGCTCAGTTTGGGGGAGCTCCTACGAGCAGTACTTC	CASSSVWGSSYEQYF
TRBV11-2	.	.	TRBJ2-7	TGTGCCAGCAGCTCCTCAGTGGGCTACGAGCAGTACTTC	CASSSSVGYEQYF
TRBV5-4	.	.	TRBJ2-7	TGTGCCAGCAGCTCCAAACGGTACGAGCAGTACTTC	CASSSKRYEQYF
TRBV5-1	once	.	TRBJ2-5	TGCGCCAGCAGCTCCCGGGGCAACCAAGAGACCCAGTACTTC	CASSSRGNQETQYF
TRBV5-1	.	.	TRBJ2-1	TGCGCCAGCAGCTTGGTTTCGGGTGCCTGGAATGAGCAGTTCTTC	CASSLVSGAWNEQFF
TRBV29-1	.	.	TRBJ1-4	TGCAGCGTTATCGTTCCCCCCGGTGAAAAACTGTTTTTT	CSVIVPPGEKLFF
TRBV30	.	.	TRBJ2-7	TGTGCCTCGAAGGGGGACCGCTCCTACGAGCAGTACTTC	CASKGDRSYEQYF
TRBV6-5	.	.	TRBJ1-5	TGTGCCACTGGACAGCAGAATCAGCCCCAGCATTTT	CATGQQNQPQHF
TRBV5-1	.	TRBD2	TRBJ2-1	TGCGCCAGCAGCCTTCCGACTAGCGGTTTTGGGAATGAGCAGTTCTTC	CASSLPTSGFGNEQFF
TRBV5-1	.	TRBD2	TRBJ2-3	TGCGCCAGCAGCTTGACTAGCGGGACAGATACGCAGTATTTT	CASSLTSGTDTQYF
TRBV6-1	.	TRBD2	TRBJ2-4	TGTGCCAGCAGTGATAGGAGCGGGAGTAACATTCAGTACTTC	CASSDRSGSNIQYF
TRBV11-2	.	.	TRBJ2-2	TGTGCCAGCAGCTCCCCTACGAGACCCGGGGAGCTGTTTTTT	CASSSPTRPGELFF
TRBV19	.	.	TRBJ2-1	TGTGCCAGTAGCACGCAAGCGACCTTGGAGCAGTTCTTC	CASSTQATLEQFF
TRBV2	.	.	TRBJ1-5	TGTGCCAGCAGAGGGACGGTACATAGCAATCAGCCCCAGCATTTT	CASRGTVHSNQPQHF
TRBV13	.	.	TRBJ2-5	TGTGCCAGCAGCTTTGGAGAGACCCAGTACTTC	CASSFGETQYF
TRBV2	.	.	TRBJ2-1	TGTGCCATCAAGAGGGGCAGAAGGGGGGCTTACAATGAGCAGTTCTTC	CAIKRGRRGAYNEQFF
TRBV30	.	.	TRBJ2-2	TGTGCCTGGAGCCTCGCAGGGAACGGGGAGCTGTTTTTT	CAWSLAGNGELFF
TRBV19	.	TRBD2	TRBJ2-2	TGTGCCAGTAGTCCGATCGCGGGGGCCGGGGAGCTGTTTTTT	CASSPIAGAGELFF
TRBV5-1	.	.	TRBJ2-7	TGCGCCAGCAGCTTGGGGATCGGGAGCTACGAGCAGTACTTC	CASSLGIGSYEQYF
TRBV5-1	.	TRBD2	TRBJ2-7	TGCGCCACCTCTAGCGGGAGTGAAGCCTACGAGCAGTACTTC	CATSSGSEAYEQYF
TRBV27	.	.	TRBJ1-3	TGTGCCAGCAAAACCTCTGGAAACACCATATATTTT	CASKTSGNTIYF
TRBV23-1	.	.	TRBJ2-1	TGCGCCAGCATCACCCCGGGCAGGGCCCCTAACAATGAGCAGTTCTTC	CASITPGRAPNNEQFF
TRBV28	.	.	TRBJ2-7	TGTGCCAGCAGTTACGGTGCTTTTTACGAGCAGTACTTC	CASSYGAFYEQYF
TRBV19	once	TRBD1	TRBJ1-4	TGTGCCAGTAGCCTCCAGGGGGCGGCTAATGAAAAACTGTTTTTT	CASSLQGAANEKLFF
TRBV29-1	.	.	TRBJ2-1	TGCAGCGTTGTTGCCAACGGACCCTTCAATGAGCAGTTCTTC	CSVVANGPFNEQFF
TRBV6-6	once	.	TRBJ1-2	TGTGCCAGCAGATCCGACATGGACGGTGGCTACACCTTC	CASRSDMDGGYTF
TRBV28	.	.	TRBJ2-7	TGTGCCAGCAGTTTGTCCGGGACACAAACTTTTTACGAGCAGTACTTC	CASSLSGTQTFYEQYF
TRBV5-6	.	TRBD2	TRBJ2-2	TGTGCCAGCAGCTTGGATACTAGCGGGAGAGCCACCGGGGAGCTGTTTTTT	CASSLDTSGRATGELFF
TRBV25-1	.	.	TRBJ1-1	TGTGCCAGCAGTGACAGGGTTTGGACTGAAGCTTTCTTT	CASSDRVWTEAFF
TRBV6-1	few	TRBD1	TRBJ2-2	TGTGCCAGCAGGGACAGGGGTGGTACCGGGGAGCTGTTTTTT	CASRDRGGTGELFF
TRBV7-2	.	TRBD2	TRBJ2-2	TGTGCCAGCAGCTTGCAACTAGCGGGAGCCGGGGAGCTGTTTTTT	CASSLQLAGAGELFF
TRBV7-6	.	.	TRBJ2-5	TGTGCCAGCAGCTTAGCCTCACCAGGGTTAGAGGAGACCCAGTACTTC	CASSLASPGLEETQYF
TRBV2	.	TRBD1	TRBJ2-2	TGTGCCAGCAGTGAGCGGGACAGGGACGCCGGGGAGCTGTTTTTT	CASSERDRDAGELFF
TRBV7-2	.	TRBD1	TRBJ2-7	TGTGCCAGCACCCCCCGGGACAGGGGCTACGAGCAGTACTTC	CASTPRDRGYEQYF
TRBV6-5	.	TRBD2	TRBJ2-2	TGTGCCAGCAGGAAGGGACTAGCTAGCACCGGGGAGCTGTTTTTT	CASRKGLASTGELFF
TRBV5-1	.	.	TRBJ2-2	TGCGCCAGCAGCTTGTCAATGCGGGCGAACACCGGGGAGCTGTTTTTT	CASSLSMRANTGELFF
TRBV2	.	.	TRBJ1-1	TGTGCCAGCAATTCGCCCCATGGGACCGGAATCATTGAAGCTTTCTTT	CASNSPHGTGIIEAFF
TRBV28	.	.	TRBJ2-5	TGTGCCAGCACCATCGGGAACGGAGAGACCCAGTACTTC	CASTIGNGETQYF
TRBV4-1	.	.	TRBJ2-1	TGCGCCAGCAGCCAAGATACCTTGGCCGGCGAGCAGTTCTTC	CASSQDTLAGEQFF
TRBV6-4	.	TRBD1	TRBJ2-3	TGTGCCAGCAGCAGGGCAGGGGGCGAGAGGACAGATACGCAGTATTTT	CASSRAGGERTDTQYF
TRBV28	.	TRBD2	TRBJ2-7	TGTGCCAGCAGTTTTCGGGGGACTAGCGGGAGGTGGCAGTACTTC	CASSFRGTSGRWQYF
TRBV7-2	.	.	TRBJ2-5	TGTGCCAGCAGCCGACAGTCCATAGGAGAGACCCAGTACTTC	CASSRQSIGETQYF
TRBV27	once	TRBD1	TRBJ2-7	TGTGCCAGCAAACACGGACAGGGGTCCTACGAGCAGTACTTC	CASKHGQGSYEQYF
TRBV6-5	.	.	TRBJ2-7	TGTGCCAGCAGTTACGGGAGAGGGGCCTACGAGCAGTACTTC	CASSYGRGAYEQYF
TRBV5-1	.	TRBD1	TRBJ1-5	TGCGCCAGCAGGGAGGGACAGGGCTTCAATCAGCCCCAGCATTTT	CASREGQGFNQPQHF
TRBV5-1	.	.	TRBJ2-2	TGCGCCAGCAGCTTGGAGGAGGCCAACACCGGGGAGCTGTTTTTT	CASSLEEANTGELFF
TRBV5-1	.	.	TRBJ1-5	TGCGCCAGCAGCTTGGACGCGGATAGCAATCAGCCCCAGCATTTT	CASSLDADSNQPQHF
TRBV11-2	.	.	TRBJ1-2	TGTGCCAGCAGCATAGGAATAGCTTCCTCGGGCTATGGCTACACCTTC	CASSIGIASSGYGYTF
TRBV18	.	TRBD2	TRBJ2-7	TGTGCCAGCTCACCCTCGGCGGGAGTCTCCTACGAGCAGTACTTC	CASSPSAGVSYEQYF
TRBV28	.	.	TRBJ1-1	TGTGCCAGCAGCCCCTCTGGGGGGAACACTGAAGCTTTCTTT	CASSPSGGNTEAFF
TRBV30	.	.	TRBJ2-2	TGTGCCTGGAGTGTATCACGGTCAGGGCCGGGGGAGCTGTTTTTT	CAWSVSRSGPGELFF
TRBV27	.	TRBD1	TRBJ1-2	TGTGCCAGCAGCCGAATGACCGGCCGGGACAGACGCAACTATGGCTACACCTTC	CASSRMTGRDRRNYGYTF
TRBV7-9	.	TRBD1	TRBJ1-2	TGTGCCAGCAGCTTGTCGGGGACAGGGAGCTATGGCTACACCTTC	CASSLSGTGSYGYTF